These 23 T cell receptor beta chains were all obtained from the same sample, sequenced in a study of cytomegalovirus exposure and HLA in healthy donors (dated by TCRdb to the late 2010s). Library method: the immunoSEQ multiplex PCR assay. The multiplex PCR relied on a mix of 60 forward primers for TCR Vbeta segments and 13 reverse primers for TCR Jbeta segments. TCRdb's version of the immuneACCESS table is confined to in-frame rearrangements and falls short of the full clone set. An unresolved V gene accounts for under half of the shortfall where checked; the remainder is of unknown origin. The table held for this sample gives some 51,000 clones. Under 10% of the sample comes from the top ten. The sample comprised PBMCs. These receptor sequences come from a man between 45 and 60 years old in good health and CMV-seropositive.

The chain joins TRBV4-3 to TRBJ1-4, with D uncertain. The CDR3 has 15 residues. Germline CDR1 is LGHNA and CDR2 is YSLEER. The V end lost 1 base, the J end lost 1 base, and 7 bases lay between the germline ends. The CDR3 here is CASSQGAGTNEKLFF. The CDR3 bases are TGCGCCAGCAGCCAAGGGGCAGGAACTAATGAAAAACTGTTTTTT.

The chain recombines TRBV9 with TRBJ2-1, with 11 bases aligning to TRBD2. V was clipped by 4 bases and J by 8 bases; unmatched bases: 5. Germline CDR1 reads SGDLS; CDR2 reads YYNGEE. CDR3 length: 14 residues. Here the CDR3 DNA reads TGTGCCAGCAGCCCGACTAGCGGGACCCATGAGCAGTTCTTC. Translation gives CASSPTSGTHEQFF.

V usage is TRBV5-1 and J usage is TRBJ2-7; TRBD2 might be the D (6 bases). The germline V and J ends were trimmed by 10 bases and 0 bases, with 14 bases remaining between them. Germline V CDR1 and CDR2: SGHRS, YFSETQ. The CDR3 has 13 residues. The CDR3 region is CASGTGDSYEQYF. CDR3 DNA sequence: TGCGCCTCCGGGACGGGGGACTCCTACGAGCAGTACTTC.

This chain links TRBV27 with TRBJ2-1; the match to TRBD1 covers 9 bases. V gave up 3 bases and J gave up 6 bases; unmatched junction bases: 6. This CDR3 region has 15 residues. The germline V gene encodes CDR1 MNHEY and CDR2 SMNVEV (reference sequence). The CDR3 DNA follows: TGTGCCAGCAGTTTCGGGACAGGGTTGGGCAATGAGCAGTTCTTC. Translation gives CASSFGTGLGNEQFF.

The chain has TRBV7-9 and TRBJ1-4; 11 bases line up with TRBD1. The V segment lost 0 bases and the J segment 7 bases; nucleotides outside the gene matches: 4. This CDR3 region has 16 residues. Germline-derived CDR1 and CDR2 are SEHNR and FQNEAQ (reference sequence). CDR3 coding DNA: TGTGCCAGCAGCTTAGCCTCCGGGACAGGGGGTGAAAAACTGTTTTTT. Encoded protein: CASSLASGTGGEKLFF.

The J gene is TRBJ2-7, the V gene TRBV4-3, with D possibly being TRBD2 (5 bases). This CDR3 contains 15 residues. Trimming removed 1 base at V and 7 bases at J, with 17 bases between. CDR1 is LGHNA and CDR2 is YSLEER in the germline V gene. CDR3 residues: CASSQGSGLVGEQYF. For the CDR3, the DNA is TGCGCCAGCAGCCAAGGATCGGGATTGGTGGGTGAGCAGTACTTC.

This chain links TRBV7-9 with TRBJ1-4; maybe TRBD1 (5 bases). V was shortened by 6 bases and J by 8 bases, with 19 bases between the two germline ends. This CDR3 comprises 15 residues. The germline V gene has CDR1 SEHNR and CDR2 FQNEAQ (reference sequence). The CDR3 loop is CASSFHRGVGEKLFF. CDR3 DNA: TGTGCCAGCAGTTTTCACCGGGGGGTCGGGGAAAAACTGTTTTTT.

V usage is TRBV19 and J usage is TRBJ2-5; TRBD1 aligns across 7 bases. The V gene's germline CDR1 is LNHDA and CDR2 SQIVND (reference sequence). V lost 7 bases and J lost 2; bases outside the gene matches: 4. The CDR3 contains 13 residues. The chain's CDR3 is CASTGTAQETQYF. DNA for the CDR3: TGTGCCAGTACCGGGACAGCTCAAGAGACCCAGTACTTC.

This rearrangement joins TRBV9 to TRBJ2-3; D possibly corresponds to TRBD2 (5 bases). V dropped 4 bases and J dropped 6 bases, with 21 bases sitting between them. The CDR3 is made up of 16 amino acids. Per the germline V gene, CDR1 is SGDLS and CDR2 is YYNGEE. CDR3 DNA sequence: TGTGCCAGCAGCTTGGGGTTAGGGCACAGAGGGGATACGCAGTATTTT. Protein: CASSLGLGHRGDTQYF.

This sequence joins TRBV18 and TRBJ2-1, with 7 nucleotides matching TRBD2. The germline gives CDR1 KGHSH, CDR2 LQKENI. The CDR3 has 15 residues. V lost 5 bases, J lost 7 bases, and 11 bases stayed unmatched. The CDR3 reads CASSTGLESVNEQFF. The CDR3 DNA sequence: TGTGCCAGCTCAACTGGACTAGAGTCCGTAAATGAGCAGTTCTTC.

The chain recombines TRBV18 with TRBJ1-4; 9 bases match TRBD1. J was trimmed by 10 bases and V by 8 bases; bases with no gene match: 11. Germline V gene data show CDR1 as KGHSH and CDR2 as LQKENI. The CDR3 totals 14 residues. DNA for the CDR3: TGTGCCAGCCGAGAAGGGGACAGGGTCGGAAAACTGTTTTTT. Its translation: CASREGDRVGKLFF.

The chain has TRBV12-5 and TRBJ2-7; maybe TRBD2 (6 bases). The CDR3 totals 14 residues. Trimming shortened V by 7 bases and J by 4 bases, and 17 bases separated the two germline ends. Germline loops: CDR1 LGHNT, CDR2 FRNRAP. The CDR3 region is CASAPKEGTYEQYF. The CDR3 DNA follows: TGTGCTAGTGCCCCTAAGGAGGGAACTTACGAGCAGTACTTC.

DNA of the CDR3: TGTGCCAGCAGTTACCCAAGACTAGGGGGGGCCAACGTCCTGACTTTC. Translation gives CASSYPRLGGANVLTF. The chain uses TRBV28 and TRBJ2-6; D may be TRBD2 (6 bases). The CDR3 runs to 16 residues. CDR1 MDHEN and CDR2 SYDVKM come from the germline V gene. The V end lost 4 bases, the J end lost 4 bases, and 14 bases lay between the germline ends.

The V call is TRBV10-3, the J call TRBJ1-1; maybe TRBD1 (6 bases). Trimming left V 5 bases short and J 4 bases short, with 8 bases between. The CDR3 covers 12 residues. Looked up from germline, CDR1 is ENHRY and CDR2 is SYGVKD. This CDR3 is CAISKQGTEAFF. DNA for the CDR3: TGTGCCATCAGTAAACAGGGCACTGAAGCTTTCTTT.

The V gene is TRBV28, the J gene TRBJ1-2, with 8 positions matching TRBD1. The CDR3 length is 14 residues. CDR1 and CDR2 from the germline V gene are MDHEN and SYDVKM. The ends lost 4 bases at V and 5 bases at J; junction bases unmatched: 6. CDR3 loop: CASSSGQGWYGYTF. In nucleotides, the CDR3 is TGTGCCAGCAGTTCTGGACAGGGTTGGTATGGCTACACCTTC.

The chain couples TRBV29-1 to TRBJ1-6; 8 bases fit TRBD1. Germline CDR1 is SQVTM and CDR2 is ANQGSEA. This CDR3 contains 20 residues. CDR3 protein: CRPFPGQGKPFEFRRSPLHF. The CDR3 region has the DNA TGCCGACCCTTCCCCGGACAGGGAAAGCCCTTTGAATTTCGACGTTCACCCCTCCACTTT.

V gene TRBV5-1 combines with J gene TRBJ2-2, with 8 nucleotides matching TRBD2. Germline CDR1 and CDR2: SGHRS and YFSETQ. The CDR3 sequence is 16 residues long. J gave up 0 bases and V 7 bases, and 8 bases lay outside the gene matches. CDR3 nucleotide sequence: TGCGCCAGCGGAAGGACGGGGGGGACGAACACCGGGGAGCTGTTTTTT. The encoded protein is CASGRTGGTNTGELFF.

This chain uses TRBV5-1 with TRBJ2-5, with D possibly being TRBD1 (6 bases). CDR3 length: 15 residues. With 0 bases removed from V and 5 bases from J, the gap between germline ends came to 14 bases. CDR1 and CDR2 from the germline V gene are SGHRS and YFSETQ. CDR3 sequence reads: CASSLAGDKAETQYF. The CDR3 DNA sequence: TGCGCCAGCAGCTTGGCCGGGGACAAGGCGGAGACCCAGTACTTC.

The genes are TRBV2 and TRBJ2-3, with 10 bases lining up with TRBD2. The CDR3 length is 18 residues. Per the germline V gene, CDR1 is SNHLY and CDR2 is FYNNEI. V was pared by 7 bases and J by 0 bases, with 13 bases of the junction left unmatched. CDR3 nucleotide sequence: TGTGCCAGCAAAAGTTTAGCGGGGGGACGAGCTAGCACAGATACGCAGTATTTT. Amino acids: CASKSLAGGRASTDTQYF.

The rearrangement uses TRBV5-1 and TRBJ2-7; 9 nucleotides line up with TRBD1. Per the germline V gene, CDR1 is SGHRS and CDR2 is YFSETQ. The CDR3 has 16 residues. Trimming took 7 bases from V and 5 from J; bases not matched to a gene: 16. Here the CDR3 DNA reads TGCGCCAGCTCAAACGGTATAGACAGGGGGAGGAACGAGCAGTACTTC. Protein: CASSNGIDRGRNEQYF.

The chain has TRBV5-6 and TRBJ2-1; 11 bases agree with TRBD2. Germline V lookup: CDR1 SGHDT, CDR2 YYEEEE. V trimming: 3 bases; J trimming: 1 base; junction bases outside the gene matches: 9. The CDR3 loop spans 18 amino acids. The CDR3 bases are TGTGCCAGCAGCTGGGGTAGCGGGAGGGCCGTATCCTACAATGAGCAGTTCTTC. It encodes CASSWGSGRAVSYNEQFF.

This sequence joins TRBV28 and TRBJ1-3; D gene unclear. CDR3 length: 15 residues. Deletions cut 4 bases from V and 3 bases from J, with 13 bases between. Germline V gene sequence: CDR1 MDHEN, CDR2 SYDVKM. The CDR3 protein is CASSSPGSRGNTIYF. The CDR3 DNA follows: TGTGCCAGCAGTTCCCCGGGAAGTCGTGGAAACACCATATATTTT.

The V gene is TRBV27, the J gene TRBJ1-1; D unresolved. Germline CDR1 reads MNHEY; CDR2 reads SMNVEV (reference sequence). Trimming pared 6 bases from V and 3 bases from J, leaving 14 bases between. The CDR3 totals 14 residues. The CDR3 sequence is CASRPVIAYTEAFF. CDR3 nucleotides: TGTGCCAGCAGACCGGTAATAGCGTACACTGAAGCTTTCTTT.